This T cell receptor beta chain was recorded in a study of immune evolution from preneoplasia to lung adenocarcinoma. TCRdb's table, derived via immunoSEQ multiplex PCR, lists solely in-frame clones and lacks some. The sample has 5,000 to 7,000 clones, roughly 86% seen once. Two lung cancer pathologists independently confirmed each histologic diagnosis. V lost 3 bases to trimming and J lost 5 bases; unmatched junction nucleotides: 4. The CDR3 consists of 13 residues. Germline values: CDR1 SQVTM, CDR2 ANQGSEA. Study findings and constraints: Compared with EGFR-mutant or double wild-type lesions, KRAS-mutant nodules were more clonal.

Points on this clone: The antigen remains unidentified.

The sequence came from a person aged 50-75 years with lung adenocarcinoma. J is TRBJ2-5 and V is TRBV29-1; 9 positions match TRBD1. The sample taken for sequencing was FFPE invasive lung adenocarcinoma tissue. The chain's CDR3 is CSVDRQGGETQYF. The CDR3 coding sequence is TGCAGCGTTGACCGACAGGGGGGGGAGACCCAGTACTTC.